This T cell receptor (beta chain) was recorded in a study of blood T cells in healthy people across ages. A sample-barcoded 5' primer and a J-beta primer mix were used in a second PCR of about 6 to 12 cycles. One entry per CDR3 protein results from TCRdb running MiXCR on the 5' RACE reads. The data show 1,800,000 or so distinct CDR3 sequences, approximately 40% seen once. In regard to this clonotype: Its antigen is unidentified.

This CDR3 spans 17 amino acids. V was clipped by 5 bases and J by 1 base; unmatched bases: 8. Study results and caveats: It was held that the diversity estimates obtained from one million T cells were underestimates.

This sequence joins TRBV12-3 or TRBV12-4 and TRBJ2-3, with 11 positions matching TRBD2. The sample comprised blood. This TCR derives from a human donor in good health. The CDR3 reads CASSHDSGGARTDTQYF. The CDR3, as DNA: TGTGCCAGCAGTCACGATAGCGGGGGGGCTCGCACAGATACGCAGTATTTT.